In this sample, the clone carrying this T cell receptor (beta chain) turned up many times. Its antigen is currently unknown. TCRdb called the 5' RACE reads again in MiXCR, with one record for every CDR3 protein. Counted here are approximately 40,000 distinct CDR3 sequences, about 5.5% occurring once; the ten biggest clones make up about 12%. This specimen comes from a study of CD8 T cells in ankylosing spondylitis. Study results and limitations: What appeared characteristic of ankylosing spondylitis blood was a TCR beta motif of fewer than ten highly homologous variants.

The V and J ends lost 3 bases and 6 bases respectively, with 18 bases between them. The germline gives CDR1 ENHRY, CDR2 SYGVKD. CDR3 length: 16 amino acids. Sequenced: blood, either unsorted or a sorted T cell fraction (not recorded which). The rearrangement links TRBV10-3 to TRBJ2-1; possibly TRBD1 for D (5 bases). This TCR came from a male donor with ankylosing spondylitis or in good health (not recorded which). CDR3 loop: CAISDPVGQGFNEQFF. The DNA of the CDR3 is TGTGCCATCAGTGACCCCGTCGGGCAGGGATTCAATGAGCAGTTCTTC.